The clone carrying this T cell receptor (beta chain) occurred a few times. Its antigen is as yet unknown. The J segment lost 10 bases and the V segment lost 6 bases, leaving 6 bases of the junction unmatched. CDR1 is MDHEN and CDR2 is SYDVKM in the germline V gene. The CDR3 totals 12 residues. The data belong to a study of identical twins. With template switching, a universal primer site was added, and the cDNA carried unique molecular identifiers. TCRdb passed the 5' RACE reads through MiXCR, listing each CDR3 protein once. The table has some 1,600,000 distinct CDR3 sequences, around 33% seen once; the top ten hold over 0.25%. Study observations and caveats: Among beta out-of-frame sequences, excess sharing between twins appeared weaker. Its conclusions, products of cross-sectional statistical analysis, did not come from following the same donors.

V and J are TRBV28 and TRBJ2-1; 7 bases are a match to TRBD2. The TCR comes from a newborn girl in good health. Sequenced sample: cord blood. The CDR3 DNA reads TGTGCCAGCAGGACTAGCTTATGGGAGCAGTTCTTC. Encoded protein: CASRTSLWEQFF.